This T cell receptor (beta chain) was sequenced for a study of shared clonotypes between healthy human individuals. Study-level findings and limits: Sequencing depth was predicted to influence how clonotypes are shared among donors. Naive subsets tended to show greater estimated richness than memory subsets.

With respect to this clone: Its antigen is currently unknown.

This CDR3 spans 13 amino acids. Germline CDR1 LNHDA, CDR2 SQIVND (reference sequence). The ends were cut back, 0 bases at V and 9 bases at J, with 12 bases in the middle. Those who donated were healthy HIV-negative adults, with no recent acute infections or vaccinations reported. In the CD4+ fraction, cells were divided into CD45RA+ naive and CD45RA-negative memory subsets. Assay used: immunoSEQ multiplex PCR; TCRdb lists only in-frame clones, some missing. The sample lists about 1 million clones; about 75% were seen once. Sequencing was performed on memory CD4+ T cells sorted from blood. Subset denoted: CD45RA-negative fraction. This receptor was taken from a man aged 18 to 30 in good health. The rearrangement uses TRBV19 and TRBJ2-7; D remains ambiguous. CDR3 nucleotides: TGTGCCAGTAGTATAGATTCTGGGCAGGTGCAGTACTTC. It is translated as CASSIDSGQVQYF.